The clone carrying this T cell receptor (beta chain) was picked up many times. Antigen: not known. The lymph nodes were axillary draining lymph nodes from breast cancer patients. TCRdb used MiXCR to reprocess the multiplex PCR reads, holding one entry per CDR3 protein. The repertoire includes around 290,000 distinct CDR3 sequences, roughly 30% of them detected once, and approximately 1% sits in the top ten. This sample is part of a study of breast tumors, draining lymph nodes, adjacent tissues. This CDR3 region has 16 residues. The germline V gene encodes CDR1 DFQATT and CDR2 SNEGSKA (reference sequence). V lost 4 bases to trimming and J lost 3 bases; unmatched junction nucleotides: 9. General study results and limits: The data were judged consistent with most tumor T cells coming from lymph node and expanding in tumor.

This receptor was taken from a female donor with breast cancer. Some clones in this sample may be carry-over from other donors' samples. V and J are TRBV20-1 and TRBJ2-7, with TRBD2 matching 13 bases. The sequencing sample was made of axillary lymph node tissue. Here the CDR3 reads CSAKGLAGAGGYEQYF. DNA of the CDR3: TGCAGTGCTAAAGGACTAGCGGGAGCGGGGGGCTACGAGCAGTACTTC.